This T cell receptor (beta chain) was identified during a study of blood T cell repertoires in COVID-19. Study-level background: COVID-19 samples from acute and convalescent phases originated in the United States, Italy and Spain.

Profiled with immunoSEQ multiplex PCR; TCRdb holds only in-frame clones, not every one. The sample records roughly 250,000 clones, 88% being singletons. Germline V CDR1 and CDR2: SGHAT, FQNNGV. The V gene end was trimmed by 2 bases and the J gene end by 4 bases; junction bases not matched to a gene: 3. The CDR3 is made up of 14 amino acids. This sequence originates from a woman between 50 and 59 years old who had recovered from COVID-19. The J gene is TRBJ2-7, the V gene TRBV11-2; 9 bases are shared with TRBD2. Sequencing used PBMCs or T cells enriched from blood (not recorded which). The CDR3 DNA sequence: TGTGCCAGCAGCTTATCGCGGGAGGGTTACGAGCAGTACTTC. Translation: CASSLSREGYEQYF.